Presented here are 9 T cell receptor beta chains from one specimen sequenced in a study of blood T cell repertoires in COVID-19. Data came from immunoSEQ multiplex PCR; TCRdb stores just in-frame clones and leaves some out. The sample includes approximately 170,000 clones, over 80% of them seen just once. Sequencing was done on a sample of PBMCs or T cells enriched from blood (not recorded which). The receptors were gathered from a woman in her forties or fifties who had recovered from COVID-19.

V is TRBV19 and J is TRBJ1-5; possibly TRBD1 for D (5 bases). The CDR3 contains 15 residues. V lost 10 bases and J 2 bases, leaving 18 bases between the germline ends. CDR1 and CDR2 (germline): LNHDA, SQIVND (reference sequence). The CDR3: CATKQTGAGNQPQHF. CDR3 nucleotide sequence: TGTGCCACCAAACAAACAGGCGCAGGCAATCAGCCCCAGCATTTT.

This clone was observed once. CDR3 nucleotide sequence: TGTGCCAGCAGTTTATTAGGCAGGGGGAACACCGGGGAGCTGTTTTTT. Its protein is CASSLLGRGNTGELFF. The V gene is TRBV28, the J gene TRBJ2-2; perhaps TRBD1 as D (6 bases). Trimming left V 1 base short and J 1 base short, with 10 bases between. Germline loops: CDR1 MDHEN, CDR2 SYDVKM. This CDR3 comprises 16 residues.

The chain combines TRBV6-2 or TRBV6-3 with TRBJ2-5; 7 nucleotides line up with TRBD1. This CDR3 contains 12 residues. V lost 5 bases, J lost 6 bases, and 3 bases stayed unmatched. The germline V gene encodes CDR1 MNHEY and CDR2 SVGEGT. CDR3 protein: CASSPDRQTQYF. DNA of the CDR3: TGTGCCAGCAGTCCGGACAGGCAGACCCAGTACTTC.

The V and J genes are TRBV2 and TRBJ1-1, with TRBD1 as a possible D gene (5 bases). Looked up from germline, CDR1 is SNHLY and CDR2 is FYNNEI. The CDR3 runs to 14 residues. Between the trimmed V and J ends, which lost 3 bases and 8 bases, there was a span of 16 bases. The CDR3 region is CASSDPGFGSEAFF. For the CDR3, the DNA is TGTGCCAGCAGTGACCCAGGGTTCGGATCGGAAGCTTTCTTT.

This clone has more than one count but fewer than ten. This chain joins TRBV9 and TRBJ1-6, with D possibly matching TRBD1 (6 bases). The CDR3 is 14 amino acids. Per germline, CDR1 SGDLS and CDR2 YYNGEE. V was cut by 6 bases and J by 9 bases, with 16 bases left in between. CDR3 DNA sequence: TGTGCCAGCACTTTCAGGGTACAGGGTTCACCCCTCCACTTT. Amino acid sequence: CASTFRVQGSPLHF.

The chain couples TRBV11-3 to TRBJ1-4; 8 nucleotides align to TRBD1. CDR1 is SGHNT and CDR2 is YENEEA in the germline V gene. The junction had 5 bases not matched to a gene; V was cut back by 0 bases and J by 5 bases. The CDR3 runs to 16 residues. The CDR3 sequence: CASSLDDWTGNEKLFF. In DNA form, the CDR3 reads TGTGCCAGCAGCTTAGATGATTGGACAGGGAATGAAAAACTGTTTTTT. The variable domain in full, with the rest retrieved from reference TRBV11-3 and TRBJ1-4, is EAGVVQSPRYKIIEKKQPVAFWCNPISGHNTLYWYLQNLGQGPELLIRYENEEAVDDSQLPKDRFSAERLKGVDSTLKIQPAELGDSAVYLCASSLDDWTGNEKLFFGSGTQLSVL.

Only a few counts were recorded for this clone. The chain combines TRBV7-2 with TRBJ2-1; tentative D call: TRBD2 (5 bases). The CDR3 covers 15 residues. The V end was cut by 2 bases, the J end by 7 bases, with 15 bases between. CDR1 is SGHTA and CDR2 is FQGNSA in the germline V gene. This CDR3 reads CASSLSRGSTNEQFF. For the CDR3, the DNA is TGTGCCAGCAGCTTATCACGGGGAAGTACGAATGAGCAGTTCTTC. Looking up the rest from reference TRBV7-2 and TRBJ2-1 gives the full variable domain: GAGVSQSPSNKVTEKGKDVELRCDPISGHTALYWYRQSLGQGLEFLIYFQGNSAPDKSGLPSDRFSAERTGGSVSTLTIQRTQQEDSAVYLCASSLSRGSTNEQFFGPGTRLTVL.

With regard to this clone: The same CDR3 can be traced to other DNA sequences in this sample. The J gene is TRBJ2-5, the V gene TRBV11-3; 8 nucleotides match TRBD2. Germline V gene lookup returns CDR1 SGHNT and CDR2 YENEEA. V was clipped by 5 bases and J by 5 bases; unmatched bases: 10. The CDR3 covers 15 residues. CDR3 nucleotide sequence: TGTGCCAGCAGCCCGGGGGGGGCTGGGGGGGAGACCCAGTACTTC. Amino acids: CASSPGGAGGETQYF.

This clone has a single count. CDR3 amino acids: CASSLERDYNEQFF. In nucleotides, the CDR3 is TGCGCCAGCAGCTTAGAGCGGGACTACAATGAGCAGTTCTTC. V usage is TRBV5-1 and J usage is TRBJ2-1, with 7 bases identical to TRBD2. CDR1 SGHRS and CDR2 YFSETQ come from the germline V gene. V lost 2 bases, J lost 3 bases, and 2 bases stayed unmatched. The CDR3 is 14 residues long. Full variable domain (remainder filled in from reference TRBV5-1 and TRBJ2-1): KAGVTQTPRYLIKTRGQQVTLSCSPISGHRSVSWYQQTPGQGLQFLFEYFSETQRNKGNFPGRFSGRQFSNSRSEMNVSTLELGDSALYLCASSLERDYNEQFFGPGTRLTVL.